This TCR beta chain was sequenced during a study of response to subunit inactivated influenza vaccine. Study-level findings and limits: The authors put forward the suggestion that each seasonal influenza vaccination may bring in only a limited number of new T cells.

For this clonotype: Its specificity is not known. A much larger clone lies a single base off, so this may be a read error.

TCRdb fed the RT-PCR reads into MiXCR, producing one record per CDR3 protein. The top ten hold less than 9% of the sample, which has some 640,000 distinct CDR3 sequences, about 14% seen once. The CDR3 totals 13 residues. Trimming pared 3 bases from V and 7 bases from J, leaving 9 bases between. This clonotype was sampled from a middle-aged man who received an inactivated influenza vaccine. The sample in question was PBMCs from blood, obtained approximately 15 days before vaccination. The rearrangement links TRBV12-3 or TRBV12-4 to TRBJ2-2; D is undetermined. CDR3 nucleotide sequence: TGTGCCAGCAGTTTCAACTGGGACGGGGAGCTGTTTTTT. This sequence encodes CASSFNWDGELFF.